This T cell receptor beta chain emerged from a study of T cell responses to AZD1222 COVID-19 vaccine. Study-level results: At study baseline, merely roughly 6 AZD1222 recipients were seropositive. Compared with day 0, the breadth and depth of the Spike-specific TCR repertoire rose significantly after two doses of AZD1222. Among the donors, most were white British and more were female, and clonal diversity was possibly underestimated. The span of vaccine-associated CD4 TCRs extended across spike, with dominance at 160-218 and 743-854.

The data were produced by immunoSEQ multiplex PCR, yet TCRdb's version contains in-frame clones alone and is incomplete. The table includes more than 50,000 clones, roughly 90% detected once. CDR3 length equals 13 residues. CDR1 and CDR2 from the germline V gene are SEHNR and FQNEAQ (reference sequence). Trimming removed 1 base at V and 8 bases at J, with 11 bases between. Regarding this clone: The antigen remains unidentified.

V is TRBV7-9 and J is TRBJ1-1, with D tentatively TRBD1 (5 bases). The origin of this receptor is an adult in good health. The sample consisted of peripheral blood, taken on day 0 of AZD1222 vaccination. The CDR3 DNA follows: TGTGCCAGCAGCTTAGGGGCGGGGGGAGAAGCTTTCTTT. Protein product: CASSLGAGGEAFF.